This TCR beta chain appears in the sequencing data of a study of T cell repertoires in ileal Crohn's disease (dated by TCRdb to between 2018 and 2021). For the study in its entirety: At the time of surgery, roughly 40% of patients were active smokers, and the median duration of disease was 7.9 years. Postoperative therapy was given to about half of the patients, with thiopurines administered to roughly twelve patients and anti-TNF agents administered to under 20 patients. The study ran alongside a multicentre cohort designed to identify predictors of early endoscopic recurrence after ileocolonic resection. A Rutgeerts score higher than i0 was the definition used for endoscopic postoperative recurrence. The TCR repertoire was analysed in approximately 61 patients with Crohn's disease drawn from a prospective multicentre cohort. A total of roughly 170 mucosal samples from 57 patients were sequenced, collected from several sites on the surgical specimen and at postoperative endoscopy. Every patient underwent surgery because of a complication, which was stricturing disease in 61% of cases and penetrating disease in 39%. The study at large found these results: Higher high-frequency clone percentages at surgery were associated with endoscopic recurrence; all patients with clonality above 26.8% (18/57) had recurrence. Mucosal CD4 and CD8 T cells were sorted and sequenced only in a subgroup of patients, the size of which was not stated. Patients who were active smokers at surgery had a significantly higher proportion of clonal expansions than non-smokers (approximately 26% vs 17%, p=0.02). More high-frequency clones were carried by sorted CD8 T cells than by CD4 T cells, suggesting that mucosal expansions were mainly CD8.

Five hundred nanograms of biopsy DNA per sample were submitted for commercial TCRB immunosequencing. Adaptive Biotechnology amplified CDR3 regions from genomic DNA with a two-step multiplex PCR that controlled for amplification bias. Primers for every V and J gene segment were used in the first PCR, and barcodes and Illumina adapters were added in the second PCR. CDR3 libraries were sequenced using an Illumina instrument. The original methods were these. Analysis combined the vendor-provided pipelines with custom analysis of raw data in R/Bioconductor under R version 3.3.0. Clonality, which ranges from 0 to 1, was calculated as the inverse of the normalised Shannon entropy across all productive clones. High-frequency clones were defined as the share of the repertoire taken up by the top 100 clones, keeping only clones that passed a 95% confidence test. Overlap between samples was measured with the Morisita-Horn index, while repertoire diversity was measured with the Simpson index. TCRdb took over this immuneACCESS table, retaining in-frame rearrangements with V and J assigned. Such tables are incomplete; in checked studies, under half of the missing clones stem from an unresolved V gene, and the remainder is unexplained. V and J calls and clone size come straight from that table; D and trimming were deduced from the DNA. The sample table contains approximately 13,000 clones; only one count was recorded for around two thirds of them. Of the sample, under 7% falls within the top ten clones.

Adults with ileal or ileocolonic Crohn's disease for whom ileocolonic resection was indicated were considered eligible. Whole ileal mucosal biopsies were kept frozen at -80 degrees C prior to DNA extraction. Genomic DNA was extracted from frozen whole biopsies with a TRizol-based method and quantified on a NanoDrop 2000 spectrophotometer. Concerning this clone: The target of this receptor is not known. No base quality information exists; no much larger clone differs at one position.

The germline V gene sets CDR1 to SGHTS and CDR2 to YDEGEE. The CDR3 measures 16 amino acids from cysteine to phenylalanine. The read is trimmed to its CDR3 DNA, 48 bases read in frame from base 1. V was cut back by 0 bases and J by 0 bases, leaving a gap of 12 bases between them. The chain was built from TRBV5-8 and TRBJ1-1, with no reliable assignment of the D segment. This TCR derives from an adult with Crohn's disease. The material sequenced was ileal tissue. The DNA sequence is as follows: TGTGCCAGCAGCTTGGCTATTGACTCAATGAACACTGAAGCTTTCTTT. This translates into CASSLAIDSMNTEAFF.